This T cell receptor (beta chain) derives from a study of regulatory T cells in long-lasting Graves disease. The wider study: Antithyroid drugs had been taken by newly diagnosed Graves' patients for under 3 months.

HTBI primers from iRepertoire and Arm-PCR of CDR3 regions yielded the TCR beta libraries. TCRdb recomputed calls from the multiplex PCR reads with MiXCR, one row per CDR3 protein. The data contain around 250,000 distinct CDR3 sequences, 15% to 20% of them singletons. The CDR3 runs 15 residues. V was cut by 4 bases and J by 6 bases, with 16 bases left in between. Germline V gene data show CDR1 as SGDLS and CDR2 as YYNGEE. Time point indicated: newly diagnosed GD, antithyroid drugs for less than 3 months. PBMC RNA served as the TCR library source. Graves' disease diagnoses followed American Thyroid Association guidelines. These same data were also listed under a study on T cells in Graves' hyperthyroidism and ophthalmopathy.

The chain combines TRBV9 with TRBJ2-2, with D tentatively TRBD1 or TRBD2 (5 bases each). This sequence originates from a woman under 40 with Graves disease. The sequencing used peripheral blood mononuclear cells (PBMCs), collected at new diagnosis, from a patient treated with antithyroid drugs. The CDR3 loop is CASSPLGRGAGELFF. The CDR3, as DNA: TGTGCCAGCAGCCCCCTAGGCCGAGGGGCCGGGGAGCTGTTTTTT.